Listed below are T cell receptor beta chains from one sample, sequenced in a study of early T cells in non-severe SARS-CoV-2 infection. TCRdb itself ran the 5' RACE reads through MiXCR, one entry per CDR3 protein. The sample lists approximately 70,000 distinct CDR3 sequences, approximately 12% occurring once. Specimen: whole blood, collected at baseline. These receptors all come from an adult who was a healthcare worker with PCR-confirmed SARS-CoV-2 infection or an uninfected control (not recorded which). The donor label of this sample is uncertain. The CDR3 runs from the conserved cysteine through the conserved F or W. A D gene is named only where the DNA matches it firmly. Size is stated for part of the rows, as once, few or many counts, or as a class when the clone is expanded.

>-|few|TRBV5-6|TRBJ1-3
TGTGCCAGCAGCCGCATATTATCTGGAAACACCATATATTTT
CASSRILSGNTIYF
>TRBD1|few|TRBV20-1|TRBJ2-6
TGCAGTGCCAAAAGGACAGGGTCTAGCTCTGGGGCCAACGTCCTGACTTTC
CSAKRTGSSSGANVLTF
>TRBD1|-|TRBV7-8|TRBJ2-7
TGTGCCAGCAGCTTAAGACAGGGCGGGTCCGAGCAGTACTTC
CASSLRQGGSEQYF
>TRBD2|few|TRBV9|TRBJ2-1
TGTGCCAGCAGCGCAACTCCACTAGCGGGAGGGCACAATGAGCAGTTCTTC
CASSATPLAGGHNEQFF
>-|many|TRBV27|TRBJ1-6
TGTGCCAGCAGCTTAGGTGTATCCTATAATTCACCCCTCCACTTT
CASSLGVSYNSPLHF
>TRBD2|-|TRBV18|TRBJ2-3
TGTGCCAGCTCACCATCGGGGGGGTCTCCAGATACGCAGTATTTT
CASSPSGGSPDTQYF
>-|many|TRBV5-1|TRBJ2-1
TGCGCCAGCAGCCCTACCTCTAGCGATGAGCAGTTCTTC
CASSPTSSDEQFF
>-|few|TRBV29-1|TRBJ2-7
TGCAGCGCGGGTCTTGGGGTCTACGAGCAGTACTTC
CSAGLGVYEQYF
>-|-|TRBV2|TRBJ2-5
TGTGCCAGAGGGGGACCCGGCGGACTAGAGACCCAGTACTTC
CARGGPGGLETQYF
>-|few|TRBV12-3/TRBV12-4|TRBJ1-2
TGTGCCAGCAGTTTAAGGGACACCTATGGCTACACCTTC
CASSLRDTYGYTF